What follows are 29 T cell receptor beta chains derived from one specimen sequenced in a study of graft-versus-host responses after intestinal transplantation. Assay: immunoSEQ multiplex PCR; the TCRdb copy retains only in-frame clones and omits some. Here the sample spans 38,000 or so clones, approximately 96% being singletons. Their recognized antigens are unknown. The input for sequencing was unstimulated CD8+ T cells sorted from spleen or lymph node cells, taken before transplant. The origin of the receptors is a human donor who was the organ donor for an intestinal transplant.

The chain carries TRBV9 and TRBJ1-1, with D tentatively TRBD1 (5 bases). The CDR3 covers 14 residues. Per the germline V gene, CDR1 is SGDLS and CDR2 is YYNGEE. Trimming removed 3 bases at V and 0 bases at J, with 9 bases between. The CDR3 bases are TGTGCCAGCAGCGAGGGGCGTCTGAACACTGAAGCTTTCTTT. Translated, it gives CASSEGRLNTEAFF.

This chain links TRBV27 with TRBJ2-7; D is unclear. The germline gives CDR1 MNHEY, CDR2 SMNVEV (reference sequence). The CDR3 extends over 13 amino acids. V was cut by 2 bases and J by 1 base, with 6 bases left in between. The CDR3 here is CASSLSVSYEQYF. The DNA for the CDR3 is TGTGCCAGCAGTTTAAGCGTTTCCTACGAGCAGTACTTC.

The rearrangement links TRBV27 to TRBJ1-1; 11 bases align to TRBD1. The germline V gene encodes CDR1 MNHEY and CDR2 SMNVEV (reference sequence). The CDR3 is 18 amino acids. V trimming: 2 bases; J trimming: 0 bases; junction bases outside the gene matches: 8. CDR3 nucleotide sequence: TGTGCCAGCAGTTTACACCTCGGGACAGGGGGGATGAACACTGAAGCTTTCTTT. Its protein is CASSLHLGTGGMNTEAFF.

The gene calls are TRBV9 and TRBJ1-1; 10 positions agree with TRBD1. Trimming took 4 bases from V and 3 from J; bases not matched to a gene: 6. Looked up from germline, CDR1 is SGDLS and CDR2 is YYNGEE. This CDR3 spans 15 amino acids. The CDR3 bases are TGTGCCAGCAGCTCACCCGGGACAGGGGACACTGAAGCTTTCTTT. It yields the protein CASSSPGTGDTEAFF.

V usage is TRBV4-3 and J usage is TRBJ2-1; D perhaps matches TRBD2 (6 bases). V lost 4 bases to trimming and J lost 2 bases, with 15 bases between them. The CDR3 consists of 16 residues. The germline CDR1 and CDR2 sequences are LGHNA and YSLEER. The CDR3 DNA is TGCGCCAGCAGCCCCCGGGGAACTAGCCCCTACAATGAGCAGTTCTTC. It codes for CASSPRGTSPYNEQFF.

V and J are TRBV5-1 and TRBJ2-1; D not certain. CDR3 length equals 12 residues. The germline gives CDR1 SGHRS, CDR2 YFSETQ. Trimming cost V 4 bases and J 10 bases, with 12 bases left between them. The CDR3 region is CASSLFDLEQFF. CDR3 nucleotide sequence: TGCGCCAGCAGCCTCTTTGATCTAGAGCAGTTCTTC.

The genes are TRBV19 and TRBJ2-7, with a tentative D call TRBD2 (5 bases). Trimming left V 3 bases short and J 2 bases short, with 8 bases between. The CDR3 length is 13 residues. Germline V gene data show CDR1 as LNHDA and CDR2 as SQIVND (reference sequence). CDR3 in amino acids: CASSIQRPYEQYF. The CDR3 DNA reads as TGTGCCAGTAGTATCCAGCGGCCCTACGAGCAGTACTTC. The complete variable domain, with remaining parts taken from reference TRBV19 and TRBJ2-7, reads DGGITQSPKYLFRKEGQNVTLSCEQNLNHDAMYWYRQDPGQGLRLIYYSQIVNDFQKGDIAEGYSVSREKKESFPLTVTSAQKNPTAFYLCASSIQRPYEQYFGPGTRLTVT.

The chain is built from TRBV10-3 and TRBJ2-4, with a possible D match to TRBD2 (5 bases). Germline V gene data show CDR1 as ENHRY and CDR2 as SYGVKD. The V end was cut by 1 base, the J end by 1 base, with 20 bases between. This CDR3 is built from 19 residues. CDR3 DNA sequence: TGTGCCATCAGTGAGTTGTTCGGGGTGGCTACCCATGCCAAAAACATTCAGTACTTC. It encodes CAISELFGVATHAKNIQYF.

The V gene is TRBV19, the J gene TRBJ1-2; D is uncertain. The germline gives CDR1 LNHDA, CDR2 SQIVND (reference sequence). The CDR3 is made up of 12 amino acids. Trimming cost V 7 bases and J 7 bases, with 13 bases left between them. The CDR3 DNA is TGTGCCAGTACCTTCGGCGGGGTTGGCTACACCTTC. Its translation: CASTFGGVGYTF.

This clone has just one count. V gene TRBV6-1 combines with J gene TRBJ2-5; D may be TRBD1 or TRBD2 (6 bases each). The CDR3 runs to 18 residues. Trimming took off 2 bases at V and 2 bases at J, with 21 bases between the two ends. Germline V CDR1 and CDR2: MNHNS, SASEGT. The CDR3 DNA follows: TGTGCCAGCAGTGAAACCCCGGCTAAAGGGGGAGGTCAAGAGACCCAGTACTTC. Translation gives CASSETPAKGGGQETQYF.

The gene calls are TRBV11-2 and TRBJ2-2; 9 bases fit TRBD1. This CDR3 has 16 residues. Germline V CDR1 and CDR2: SGHAT, FQNNGV. The trim removed 4 bases at V and 0 bases at J, leaving 3 bases unmatched. In DNA, the CDR3 is TGTGCCAGCAGCTCCTACAGGGGGCCGAACACCGGGGAGCTGTTTTTT. Translation gives CASSSYRGPNTGELFF.

This clone has a single count. The chain combines TRBV10-2 with TRBJ2-5; 9 nucleotides line up with TRBD1. The CDR3 runs 14 residues. The V and J ends lost 3 bases and 11 bases, in that order; junction bases with no gene match: 10. In germline, CDR1 is WSHSY, CDR2 SAAADI. For the CDR3, the DNA is TGCGCCAGCAGTGACCGACAGGGGGGATACGGGCAGTACTTC. Its translation is CASSDRQGGYGQYF.

This clone appeared a single time. V usage is TRBV6-5 and J usage is TRBJ1-1; D not resolved. V was shortened by 10 bases and J by 7 bases, with 16 bases between the two germline ends. CDR3 length: 12 residues. From germline, CDR1 is MNHEY and CDR2 SVGAGI. The CDR3 loop is CATSLITGEAFF. The CDR3 DNA reads as TGTGCCACCTCGTTGATTACGGGTGAAGCTTTCTTT.

The CDR3 DNA is TGTGCCAGCAGCTTATTCGGGGCCAACGTCCTGACTTTC. Amino acids: CASSLFGANVLTF. V gene TRBV7-6 combines with J gene TRBJ2-6; D gene uncertain. The germline gives CDR1 SGHVS, CDR2 FNYEAQ. The CDR3 is 13 residues long. Trimming pared 2 bases from V and 4 bases from J, leaving 3 bases between.

This clone appeared once. One end of the junction is discordant with germline, which a read error may explain. The chain combines TRBV11-3 with TRBJ2-7; weak D call: TRBD1 (6 bases). The CDR3 is 14 residues long. Per germline, CDR1 SGHNT and CDR2 YENEEA. The CDR3 is CASTLEGVVSEQYF. CDR3 nucleotide sequence: TGTGCCAGCACCTTAGAGGGGGTAGTTTCCGAGCAGTACTTC.

The chain has TRBV7-3 and TRBJ2-7; TRBD1 agrees at 8 bases. This CDR3 region has 14 residues. Germline-derived CDR1 and CDR2 are SGHTA and FQGTGA. V dropped 2 bases and J dropped 5; count of bases not matched to a gene: 5. The CDR3 sequence is CASSLGGTGHEQYF. CDR3 nucleotides: TGTGCCAGCAGCTTAGGTGGGACAGGACACGAGCAGTACTTC. Combining the CDR3 with reference TRBV7-3 and TRBJ2-7 gives the whole variable domain GAGVSQTPSNKVTEKGKYVELRCDPISGHTALYWYRQSLGQGPEFLIYFQGTGAADDSGLPNDRFFAVRPEGSVSTLKIQRTERGDSAVYLCASSLGGTGHEQYFGPGTRLTVT.

The V and J genes are TRBV15 and TRBJ1-1; 8 nucleotides align to TRBD1. V lost 11 bases and J lost 4; bases outside the gene matches: 12. This CDR3 has 14 residues. Germline CDR1 reads LNHNV; CDR2 reads YYDKDF (reference sequence). The CDR3 DNA reads as TGTGCCGCCAAGGAGGACAGGGAAATCACTGAAGCTTTCTTT. This encodes CAAKEDREITEAFF. The full variable domain, its missing parts supplied by reference TRBV15 and TRBJ1-1, is DAMVIQNPRYQVTQFGKPVTLSCSQTLNHNVMYWYQQKSSQAPKLLFHYYDKDFNNEADTPDNFQSRRPNTSFCFLDIRSPGLGDTAMYLCAAKEDREITEAFFGQGTRLTVV.

The chain couples TRBV5-6 to TRBJ2-2; 13 bases line up with TRBD2. The V gene's germline CDR1 is SGHDT and CDR2 YYEEEE. The CDR3 is 17 amino acids. V trimming: 4 bases; J trimming: 5 bases; junction bases outside the gene matches: 8. The CDR3 spells CASSPQGLAGATGELFF. The CDR3 nucleotides are TGTGCCAGCAGCCCCCAAGGACTAGCGGGGGCAACCGGGGAGCTGTTTTTT. Full variable domain (missing parts from reference TRBV5-6 and TRBJ2-2): DAGVTQSPTHLIKTRGQQVTLRCSPKSGHDTVSWYQQALGQGPQFIFQYYEEEERQRGNFPDRFSGHQFPNYSSELNVNALLLGDSALYLCASSPQGLAGATGELFFGEGSRLTVL.

This chain uses TRBV6-6 with TRBJ2-1, with unresolved D. This CDR3 comprises 16 residues. Germline CDR1 and CDR2: MNHNY and SVGAGI (reference sequence). Trimming took 4 bases from V and 0 from J, leaving 13 bases between them. CDR3 in DNA: TGTGCCAGCAGTTCAGTGGCGGCTTACTCCTACAATGAGCAGTTCTTC. Its protein product is CASSSVAAYSYNEQFF.

The chain links TRBV4-1 to TRBJ2-7, with 12 positions matching TRBD2. CDR3 length: 18 residues. Germline lookup yields CDR1 MGHRA and CDR2 YSYEKL. J was trimmed by 1 base and V by 0 bases; bases with no gene match: 7. CDR3 in DNA: TGCGCCAGCAGCCAAGATTTTCTAGCGGGGGGGCTTTCCTACGAGCAGTACTTC. Residues: CASSQDFLAGGLSYEQYF.

The V gene is TRBV7-9, the J gene TRBJ2-3; D is uncertain. V lost 1 base and J 8 bases, leaving 7 bases between the germline ends. Germline assignment: CDR1 SEHNR and CDR2 FQNEAQ (reference sequence). This CDR3 has 12 residues. This CDR3 reads CASSLEGATQYF. CDR3 DNA sequence: TGTGCCAGCAGCTTAGAGGGTGCTACGCAGTATTTT.

The V call is TRBV7-9, the J call TRBJ2-7; 8 bases match TRBD1. There are 13 residues in the CDR3. The germline V gene encodes CDR1 SEHNR and CDR2 FQNEAQ (reference sequence). The V segment lost 2 bases and the J segment 4 bases; nucleotides outside the gene matches: 1. In DNA form, the CDR3 reads TGTGCCAGCAGCTTACAGGGGGCGTACGAGCAGTACTTC. It yields the protein CASSLQGAYEQYF.

This chain joins TRBV18 and TRBJ2-1; D is unclear. V gave up 3 bases and J gave up 6 bases, with 15 bases separating them. The CDR3 has 15 amino acids. Looked up from germline, CDR1 is KGHSH and CDR2 is LQKENI. CDR3 loop: CASSPGFCTGNEQFF. The DNA of the CDR3 is TGTGCCAGCTCACCCGGCTTTTGTACGGGCAATGAGCAGTTCTTC.

The chain has TRBV4-2 and TRBJ2-1; TRBD2 might be the D (6 bases). Germline V gives CDR1 LGHNA, CDR2 YNFKEQ. Trimming pared 2 bases from V and 5 bases from J, leaving 16 bases between. This CDR3 has 16 residues. CDR3: CASSQPVGRGDNEQFF. The CDR3 DNA reads as TGTGCCAGCAGCCAACCCGTGGGGCGGGGAGACAATGAGCAGTTCTTC.

V is TRBV15 and J is TRBJ2-5; D is undetermined. The CDR3 has 20 residues. The germline CDR1 and CDR2 sequences are LNHNV and YYDKDF (reference sequence). Trimming removed 1 base from V and 2 bases from J, with 26 bases in between. The CDR3 region has the DNA TGTGCCACCAGCAGAGGCCCGACTGGCCGGCCAGAGACTGTGCAAGAGACCCAGTACTTC. Its protein product is CATSRGPTGRPETVQETQYF. The whole variable domain, remainder taken from reference TRBV15 and TRBJ2-5, is DAMVIQNPRYQVTQFGKPVTLSCSQTLNHNVMYWYQQKSSQAPKLLFHYYDKDFNNEADTPDNFQSRRPNTSFCFLDIRSPGLGDTAMYLCATSRGPTGRPETVQETQYFGPGTRLLVL.

This clone has only one observation. This specimen includes other DNA sequences encoding the same CDR3. This sequence joins TRBV14 and TRBJ1-2; D is unresolved. Trimming removed 1 base at V and 4 bases at J, with 10 bases between. Germline CDR1 SGHDN, CDR2 FVKESK. The length of the CDR3 is 14 residues. The CDR3 spells CASSQVGSGYGYTF. The CDR3 coding sequence is TGTGCCAGCAGCCAAGTCGGGTCAGGCTATGGCTACACCTTC. The full variable domain, its missing parts supplied by reference TRBV14 and TRBJ1-2, is EAGVTQFPSHSVIEKGQTVTLRCDPISGHDNLYWYRRVMGKEIKFLLHFVKESKQDESGMPNNRFLAERTGGTYSTLKVQPAELEDSGVYFCASSQVGSGYGYTFGSGTRLTVV.

The rearrangement joins TRBV29-1 to TRBJ2-3; D is undetermined. The CDR3 loop spans 10 amino acids. CDR1 and CDR2 from the germline V gene are SQVTM and ANQGSEA. V was pared by 6 bases and J by 7 bases, with 8 bases between. The CDR3 reads CSVYSNTQYF. CDR3 nucleotide sequence: TGCAGCGTCTATTCTAATACGCAGTATTTT.

V usage is TRBV13 and J usage is TRBJ2-3; either TRBD1 or TRBD2 may supply D (6 bases each). V gave up 6 bases and J gave up 5 bases, with 15 bases separating them. Germline assignment: CDR1 PRHDT and CDR2 FYEKMQ (reference sequence). The CDR3 loop spans 14 amino acids. The CDR3 region has the DNA TGTGCCAGCAGTCGCTCGGGGGCGGGAGATACGCAGTATTTT. Translation: CASSRSGAGDTQYF.

The rearrangement joins TRBV7-9 to TRBJ2-5; D gene uncertain. With 0 bases removed from V and 0 bases from J, the gap between germline ends came to 8 bases. The length of the CDR3 is 15 residues. CDR1 is SEHNR and CDR2 is FQNEAQ in the germline V gene (reference sequence). In DNA form, the CDR3 reads TGTGCCAGCAGCTTAGCGTCGGAACACCAAGAGACCCAGTACTTC. Translating gives CASSLASEHQETQYF.